A selection of T cell receptor beta chains follows, all from one sample in a study of blood T cell repertoires in COVID-19. Clones were sequenced by immunoSEQ multiplex PCR, and TCRdb holds only the in-frame ones, with some missing. This sample yields about 260,000 clones, of which about 87% are seen a single time; roughly 10% belongs to the top ten. Sequencing used peripheral blood. The receptors derive from a woman in her 70s with COVID-19, enrolled during active disease. Each CDR3 is given with its conserved first and last residue. The D gene is left open where the match is weak. Clone size, where shown, is once, few, many, or a class for clones that have expanded.

v_call,j_call,clone_size,d_call,cdr3_nt,cdr3_aa
TRBV11-3,TRBJ2-5,once,TRBD1,TGTGCCAGCAGCCCAACAGGGGTGCGTTTTGAGGAGACCCAGTACTTC,CASSPTGVRFEETQYF
TRBV29-1,TRBJ2-7,.,TRBD1,TGCAGCGTCGACGTGCAGGGGGCGGGGGAGCAGTACTTC,CSVDVQGAGEQYF
TRBV19,TRBJ2-3,.,.,TGTGCCAGTAGCCCGACAGTTCGTGGGGCAGATACGCAGTATTTT,CASSPTVRGADTQYF
TRBV5-1,TRBJ2-3,.,TRBD2,TGCGCCAGCAGCTTGACTAGCGGGAGAGGTACAGATACGCAGTATTTT,CASSLTSGRGTDTQYF
TRBV5-4,TRBJ2-3,.,TRBD2,TGTGCCGTGGAAAGTCTAGCGGGAGTTCCAGATACGCAGTATTTT,CAVESLAGVPDTQYF
TRBV7-9,TRBJ2-1,few,TRBD1,TGTGCCAGCAGCTTCGTACAAGGGGGCGTCAATGAGCAGTTCTTC,CASSFVQGGVNEQFF
TRBV3-1/TRBV3-2,TRBJ2-7,.,.,TGTGCCAGCAGCCTCGAAGGAGGTACCTACGAGCAGTACTTC,CASSLEGGTYEQYF
TRBV15,TRBJ2-6,.,.,TGTGCCACCAGCAGAGAGGCCTCCCTCGGGGCCAACGTCCTGACTTTC,CATSREASLGANVLTF
TRBV30,TRBJ1-6,.,.,TGTGCCTGGAATGTTGACCAGGGCAATTCACCCCTCCACTTT,CAWNVDQGNSPLHF
TRBV6-5,TRBJ2-1,.,TRBD1,TGTGCCAGCAGGAAGAGACAGGGGGCGAATGAGCAGTTCTTC,CASRKRQGANEQFF
TRBV7-9,TRBJ2-3,.,TRBD1,TGTGCCAGCAGCCCGGGACAGAGCACAGATACGCAGTATTTT,CASSPGQSTDTQYF
TRBV7-8,TRBJ2-3,.,TRBD2,TGTGCCAGCAGACCAACTAGGACTAGCGGTAGCACAGATACGCAGTATTTT,CASRPTRTSGSTDTQYF
TRBV4-3,TRBJ2-5,.,.,TGCGCCAGCAGCCAAGCGGCCGGCGGGCAAGAGACCCAGTACTTC,CASSQAAGGQETQYF
TRBV28,TRBJ1-2,.,TRBD1,TGTGCCAGCAGGGTGGGACAGTCGTACTATGGCTACACCTTC,CASRVGQSYYGYTF
TRBV2,TRBJ1-5,.,TRBD1,TGTGCCAGCAGTGGGGGACAGGGGAGCGGACAGCCCCAGCATTTT,CASSGGQGSGQPQHF
TRBV6-2/TRBV6-3,TRBJ2-1,.,TRBD2,TGTGCCAGCAGCCCCTTTAGCGGGAGGGCCGAGGGTGAGCAGTTCTTC,CASSPFSGRAEGEQFF
TRBV19,TRBJ1-5,.,.,TGTGCCAGTACCCCTCAGGGGTTGGGCAATCAGCCCCAGCATTTT,CASTPQGLGNQPQHF
TRBV2,TRBJ2-7,.,TRBD1,TGTGCCAGCAAGACAGGGGGCGGTAGGCTCGAGCAGTACTTC,CASKTGGGRLEQYF
TRBV29-1,TRBJ1-1,.,.,TGCAGCGCCTTTGGGGGGGGCACTGAAGCTTTCTTT,CSAFGGGTEAFF
TRBV14,TRBJ1-4,.,.,TGTGCCAGCAGCCGTATTTCGGGTCCAACTAATGAAAAACTGTTTTTT,CASSRISGPTNEKLFF
TRBV19,TRBJ1-2,few,.,TGTGCCAGTAGTATTCCACAGGCCGCTAACTATGGCTACACCTTC,CASSIPQAANYGYTF
TRBV2,TRBJ2-1,.,TRBD1,TGTGCCAGCAGTAAGACAGGGGGCGGTAGGAACAATGAGCAGTTCTTC,CASSKTGGGRNNEQFF
TRBV11-2,TRBJ2-1,.,.,TGTGCCAGCAGCTTAGTCGTCGGCGGACTCAATGAGCAGTTCTTC,CASSLVVGGLNEQFF
TRBV7-2,TRBJ1-1,.,TRBD1,TGTGCCAGCAGCTTAGGGGGGACAGGGAGCACTGAAGCTTTCTTT,CASSLGGTGSTEAFF
TRBV4-3,TRBJ2-7,.,.,TGCGCCAGCAGCCAAGATGCCGGTGTCCCGGCCTACGAGCAGTACTTC,CASSQDAGVPAYEQYF
TRBV25-1,TRBJ2-7,.,TRBD2,TGTGCCAGCAGTGACCCGGGACTAGCGTTCTACGAGCAGTACTTC,CASSDPGLAFYEQYF
TRBV20-1,TRBJ1-5,.,.,TGCAGTGCTAGTTCAGGGGCGAGCTACGGCGGTGGTCAGCCCCAGCATTTT,CSASSGASYGGGQPQHF
TRBV30,TRBJ2-7,.,TRBD2,TGTGCCTGGACCTTCGGGGGAGGGTCTGACTACGAGCAGTACTTC,CAWTFGGGSDYEQYF
TRBV5-1,TRBJ1-5,.,TRBD1,TGCGCCAGCAGCGAAGGGACAGAGGATCAGCCCCAGCATTTT,CASSEGTEDQPQHF
TRBV5-6,TRBJ1-1,.,TRBD1,TGTGCCAGCAGCGGACAGGGGGCCCGGAACACTGAAGCTTTCTTT,CASSGQGARNTEAFF
TRBV2,TRBJ1-5,.,.,TGTGCCAGCGAAAGTGAAGGGACAACGAGTCAGCCCCAGCATTTT,CASESEGTTSQPQHF
TRBV12-3/TRBV12-4,TRBJ1-1,.,.,TGTGCCAGCAGCTCTAGCGTGAACACTGAAGCTTTCTTT,CASSSSVNTEAFF
TRBV21-1,TRBJ1-2,.,.,TGTGCCAGCAGCAAAGGGACAGGACTTAACTATGGCTACACCTTC,CASSKGTGLNYGYTF
TRBV30,TRBJ1-3,.,.,TGTGCCTGGGCGAGCGGGGCACCGCGCTCTGGAAACACCATATATTTT,CAWASGAPRSGNTIYF
TRBV3-1/TRBV3-2,TRBJ2-5,once,TRBD2,TGTGCCAGCAGCCCCCCCGCGGGAGAGGGCGAGACCCAGTACTTC,CASSPPAGEGETQYF
TRBV6-5,TRBJ1-5,many,.,TGTGCCAGCAGCCGGACACCGTGGGGCAATCAGCCCCAGCATTTT,CASSRTPWGNQPQHF
TRBV5-3,TRBJ1-3,.,TRBD1,TGTGCCAGAAGCTTAACCAGGGGGATAGGAAACACCATATATTTT,CARSLTRGIGNTIYF
TRBV28,TRBJ2-7,.,TRBD1,TGTGCCAGCAGTTTACCTGGACAGGGAAGCGATGGCGAGCAGTACTTC,CASSLPGQGSDGEQYF